This T cell receptor (beta chain) originates from a study of CD8+ T cells in alopecia areata. Regarding the study as a whole: In lesional scalp, particularly from alopecia totalis/universalis, clonality was higher than in normal scalp.

As concerns this clone: The antigen is unknown.

The length of the CDR3 is 13 residues. CDR1 and CDR2 (germline): SQVTM, ANQGSEA. Trimming left V 3 bases short and J 2 bases short, with 11 bases between. Extracted RNA was reverse transcribed, and the resulting cDNA served as sequencing template. Produced via immunoSEQ multiplex PCR; TCRdb's table is partial and in-frame only. The table includes about 150,000 clones, roughly 64% detected once. V gene TRBV29-1 combines with J gene TRBJ2-7; the D is unclear. The receptor was isolated from a human donor with alopecia areata. The sample here was CD4+ T cells sorted from blood, taken at week 0. This CDR3 is CSVETSKAYEQYF. The CDR3 DNA is TGCAGCGTTGAGACCTCCAAGGCCTACGAGCAGTACTTC.